The next 5 T cell receptor beta chains were all read from a single sample in a study of shared clonotypes between healthy human individuals. Clones were read by immunoSEQ multiplex PCR, and TCRdb kept only the in-frame ones, dropping some. The sample has 450,000 to 700,000 clones, about 95% seen once. CD45RO-negative, CCR7-selected cells formed the naive CD8 fraction, which excluded terminally differentiated effector memory CD45RA+ cells. What was sequenced was naive CD8+ T cells sorted from blood. The receptors stem from a woman aged 25 to 39 in good health.

As to this clone: This sample also contains other DNA sequences that code for the same CDR3. This sequence joins TRBV27 and TRBJ2-7; 10 bases align to TRBD1. CDR3 length equals 14 residues. V gave up 5 bases and J gave up 4 bases; unmatched junction bases: 5. Per germline, CDR1 MNHEY and CDR2 SMNVEV (reference sequence). The CDR3 spells CASSPRTGGYEQYF. For the CDR3, the DNA is TGTGCCAGCAGTCCACGGACAGGGGGATACGAGCAGTACTTC.

The chain joins TRBV19 to TRBJ1-1; D uncertain. CDR1 LNHDA and CDR2 SQIVND come from the germline V gene (reference sequence). Trimming left V 5 bases short and J 1 base short, with 14 bases between. CDR3 length equals 15 residues. This CDR3 is CASSEIKGQNTEAFF. CDR3 DNA sequence: TGTGCCAGTAGTGAGATAAAGGGTCAGAACACTGAAGCTTTCTTT.

V usage is TRBV27 and J usage is TRBJ1-2; D perhaps matches TRBD1 (5 bases). The CDR3 covers 14 residues. Germline V gene data show CDR1 as MNHEY and CDR2 as SMNVEV (reference sequence). Trimming left V 6 bases short and J 5 bases short, with 16 bases between. CDR3 region: CASRPLRQSYGYTF. The CDR3 DNA follows: TGTGCCAGCAGACCCCTCCGACAGAGTTATGGCTACACCTTC.

In the case of this clone: One end of the junction does not line up with germline, which may come from a read error. The chain joins TRBV28 to TRBJ2-1, with no clear D. The CDR3 sequence is 16 residues long. Germline assignment: CDR1 MDHEN and CDR2 SYDVKM. The CDR3 is CANSLLSTTSYNEQFF. Here the CDR3 DNA reads TGTGCCAACAGTTTATTATCTACTACCTCCTACAATGAGCAGTTCTTC.

V usage is TRBV7-9 and J usage is TRBJ2-7, with TRBD1 identical over 10 bases. Germline CDR1 SEHNR, CDR2 FQNEAQ (reference sequence). V lost 2 bases and J lost 1; bases outside the gene matches: 2. This CDR3 spans 15 amino acids. In nucleotides, the CDR3 is TGTGCCAGCAGCTTACCGGGACAGGGGTCCTACGAGCAGTACTTC. It is translated as CASSLPGQGSYEQYF. The whole variable domain, remainder taken from reference TRBV7-9 and TRBJ2-7, is DTGVSQNPRHKITKRGQNVTFRCDPISEHNRLYWYRQTLGQGPEFLTYFQNEAQLEKSRLLSDRFSAERPKGSFSTLEIQRTEQGDSAMYLCASSLPGQGSYEQYFGPGTRLTVT.